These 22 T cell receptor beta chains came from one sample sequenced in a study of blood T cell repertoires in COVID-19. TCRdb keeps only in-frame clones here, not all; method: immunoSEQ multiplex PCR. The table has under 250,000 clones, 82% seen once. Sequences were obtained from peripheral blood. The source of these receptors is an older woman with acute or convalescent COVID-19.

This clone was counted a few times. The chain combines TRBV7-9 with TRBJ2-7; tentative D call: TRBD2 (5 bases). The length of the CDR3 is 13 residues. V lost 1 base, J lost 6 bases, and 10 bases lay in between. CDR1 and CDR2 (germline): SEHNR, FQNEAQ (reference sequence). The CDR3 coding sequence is TGTGCCAGCAGCTTAGTGGCCAGCGGCGAGCAGTACTTC. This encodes CASSLVASGEQYF.

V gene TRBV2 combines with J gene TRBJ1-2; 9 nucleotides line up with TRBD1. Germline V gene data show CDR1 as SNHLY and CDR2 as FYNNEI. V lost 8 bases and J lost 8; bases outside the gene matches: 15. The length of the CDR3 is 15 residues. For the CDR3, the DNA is TGTGCCAGCTACGAACCCTCGGGACAGGGAAACGGCTACACCTTC. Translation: CASYEPSGQGNGYTF.

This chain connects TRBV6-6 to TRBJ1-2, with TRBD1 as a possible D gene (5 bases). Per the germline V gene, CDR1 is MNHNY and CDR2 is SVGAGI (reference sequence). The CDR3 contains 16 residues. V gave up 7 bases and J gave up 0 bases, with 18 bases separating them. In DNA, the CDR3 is TGTGCCAGCAAAGACGGGGGAATCGAGGCTAACTATGGCTACACCTTC. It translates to CASKDGGIEANYGYTF.

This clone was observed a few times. CDR3 DNA sequence: TGTGCCACCAGTGAAGTGGGGACAGGGAATGTAGAGACCCAGTACTTC. Translating gives CATSEVGTGNVETQYF. The V gene is TRBV24-1, the J gene TRBJ2-5, with 9 bases identical to TRBD1. The ends lost 4 bases at V and 4 bases at J; junction bases unmatched: 9. The CDR3 covers 16 residues. Germline V CDR1 and CDR2: KGHDR, SFDVKD.

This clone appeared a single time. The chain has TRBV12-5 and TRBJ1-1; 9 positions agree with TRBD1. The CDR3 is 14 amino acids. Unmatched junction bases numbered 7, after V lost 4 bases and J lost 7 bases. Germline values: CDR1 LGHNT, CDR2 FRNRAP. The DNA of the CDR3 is TGTGCTAGTGGTTCGGGGGACAGGGTTGATGAAGCTTTCTTT. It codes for CASGSGDRVDEAFF. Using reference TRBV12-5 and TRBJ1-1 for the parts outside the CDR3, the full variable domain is DARVTQTPRHKVTEMGQEVTMRCQPILGHNTVFWYRQTMMQGLELLAYFRNRAPLDDSGMPKDRFSAEMPDATLATLKIQPSEPRDSAVYFCASGSGDRVDEAFFGQGTRLTVV.

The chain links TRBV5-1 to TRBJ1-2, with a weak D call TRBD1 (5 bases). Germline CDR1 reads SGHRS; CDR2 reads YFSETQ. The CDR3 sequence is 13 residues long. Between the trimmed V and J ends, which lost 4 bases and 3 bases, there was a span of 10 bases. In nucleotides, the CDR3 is TGCGCCAGCAGCAGCAGGGATGACTATGGCTACACCTTC. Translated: CASSSRDDYGYTF.

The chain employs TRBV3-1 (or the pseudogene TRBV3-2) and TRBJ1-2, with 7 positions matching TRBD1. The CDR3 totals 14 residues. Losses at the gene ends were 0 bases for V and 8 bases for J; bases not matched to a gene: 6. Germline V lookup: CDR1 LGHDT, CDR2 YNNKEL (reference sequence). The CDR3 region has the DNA TGTGCCAGCAGCCAAGAAATCAGGGGGAGAGGCTACACCTTC. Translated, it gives CASSQEIRGRGYTF.

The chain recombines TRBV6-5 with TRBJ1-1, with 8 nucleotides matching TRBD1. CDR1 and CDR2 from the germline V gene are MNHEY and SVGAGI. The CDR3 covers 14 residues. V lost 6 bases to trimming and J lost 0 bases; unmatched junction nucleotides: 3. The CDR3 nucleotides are TGTGCCAGCAGAACGGACAGGGTGAACACTGAAGCTTTCTTT. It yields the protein CASRTDRVNTEAFF.

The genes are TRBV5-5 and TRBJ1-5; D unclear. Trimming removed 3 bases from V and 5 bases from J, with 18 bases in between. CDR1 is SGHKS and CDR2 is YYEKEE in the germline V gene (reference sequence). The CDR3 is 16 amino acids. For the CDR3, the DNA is TGTGCCAGCAGCTGGGAGGGAGCCCTAGAGGATCAGCCCCAGCATTTT. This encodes CASSWEGALEDQPQHF.

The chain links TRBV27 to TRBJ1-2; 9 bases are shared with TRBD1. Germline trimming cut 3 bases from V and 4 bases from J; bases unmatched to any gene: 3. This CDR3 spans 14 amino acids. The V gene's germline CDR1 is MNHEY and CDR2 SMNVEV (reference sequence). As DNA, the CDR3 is TGTGCCAGCAGTTTCGACAGGGGGGTCTATGGCTACACCTTC. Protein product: CASSFDRGVYGYTF.

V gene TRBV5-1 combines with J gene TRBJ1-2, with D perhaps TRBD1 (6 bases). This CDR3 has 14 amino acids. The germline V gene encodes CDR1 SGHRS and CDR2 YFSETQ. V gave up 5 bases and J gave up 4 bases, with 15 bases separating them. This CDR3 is CASSQRTEPYGYTF. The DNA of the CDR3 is TGCGCCAGCAGTCAACGGACAGAACCCTATGGCTACACCTTC.

DNA of the CDR3: TGTGCCACCAGCAGAGATCCACAGGGTGGAGGCACTGAAGCTTTCTTT. Its protein is CATSRDPQGGGTEAFF. The chain carries TRBV15 and TRBJ1-1, with D possibly matching TRBD1 (6 bases). The V end lost 0 bases, the J end lost 4 bases, and 15 bases lay between the germline ends. CDR1 and CDR2 (germline): LNHNV, YYDKDF (reference sequence). This CDR3 has 16 residues.

CDR3 bases: TGCGCCAGCAGTGAGTCAGCGGGGAATACGCAGTATTTT. Translating it yields CASSESAGNTQYF. The rearrangement links TRBV10-1 to TRBJ2-3; the match to TRBD2 covers 7 bases. V gave up 0 bases and J gave up 7 bases; unmatched junction bases: 1. Germline V gene lookup returns CDR1 WNHNN and CDR2 SYGVQD (reference sequence). This CDR3 region has 13 residues.

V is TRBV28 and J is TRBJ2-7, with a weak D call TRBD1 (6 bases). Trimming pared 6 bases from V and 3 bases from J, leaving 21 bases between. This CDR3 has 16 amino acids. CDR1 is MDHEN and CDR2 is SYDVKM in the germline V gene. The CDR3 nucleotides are TGTGCCAGCAGACTAGGGGGAGCAGGGCCGTACTACGAGCAGTACTTC. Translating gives CASRLGGAGPYYEQYF. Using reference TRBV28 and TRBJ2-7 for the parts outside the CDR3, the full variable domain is DVKVTQSSRYLVKRTGEKVFLECVQDMDHENMFWYRQDPGLGLRLIYFSYDVKMKEKGDIPEGYSVSREKKERFSLILESASTNQTSMYLCASRLGGAGPYYEQYFGPGTRLTVT.

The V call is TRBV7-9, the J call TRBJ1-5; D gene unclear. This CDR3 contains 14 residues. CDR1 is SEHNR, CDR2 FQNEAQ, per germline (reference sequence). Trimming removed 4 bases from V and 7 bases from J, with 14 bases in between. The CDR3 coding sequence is TGTGCCAGCAGCTCCGACACCGCGGGGCAGCCCCAGCATTTT. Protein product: CASSSDTAGQPQHF. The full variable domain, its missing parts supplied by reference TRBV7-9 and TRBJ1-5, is DTGVSQNPRHKITKRGQNVTFRCDPISEHNRLYWYRQTLGQGPEFLTYFQNEAQLEKSRLLSDRFSAERPKGSFSTLEIQRTEQGDSAMYLCASSSDTAGQPQHFGDGTRLSIL.

CDR3 sequence reads: CASSYLLFYGYTF. In DNA, the CDR3 is TGTGCCAGCAGTTACCTCCTCTTCTATGGCTACACCTTC. V usage is TRBV6-6 and J usage is TRBJ1-2, with D unresolved. The CDR3 sequence is 13 residues long. V lost 2 bases, J lost 4 bases, and 8 bases lay in between. CDR1 is MNHNY, CDR2 SVGAGI, per germline (reference sequence).

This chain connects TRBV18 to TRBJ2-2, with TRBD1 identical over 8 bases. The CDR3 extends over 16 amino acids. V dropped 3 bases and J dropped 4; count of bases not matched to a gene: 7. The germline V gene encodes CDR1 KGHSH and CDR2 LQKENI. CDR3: CASSPQGAVGTGELFF. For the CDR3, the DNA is TGTGCCAGCTCACCTCAGGGGGCCGTGGGCACCGGGGAGCTGTTTTTT. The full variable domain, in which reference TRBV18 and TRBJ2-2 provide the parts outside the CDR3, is NAGVMQNPRHLVRRRGQEARLRCSPMKGHSHVYWYRQLPEEGLKFMVYLQKENIIDESGMPKERFSAEFPKEGPSILRIQQVVRGDSAAYFCASSPQGAVGTGELFFGEGSRLTVL.

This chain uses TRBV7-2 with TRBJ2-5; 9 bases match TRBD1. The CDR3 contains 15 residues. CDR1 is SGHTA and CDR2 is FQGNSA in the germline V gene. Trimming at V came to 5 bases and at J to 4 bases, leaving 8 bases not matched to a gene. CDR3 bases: TGTGCCAGCAGCCCGGACAGGGGCCGGGCAGAGACCCAGTACTTC. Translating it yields CASSPDRGRAETQYF.

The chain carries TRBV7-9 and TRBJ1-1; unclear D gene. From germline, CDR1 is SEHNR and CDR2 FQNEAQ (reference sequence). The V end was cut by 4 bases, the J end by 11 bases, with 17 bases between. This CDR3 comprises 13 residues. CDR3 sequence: CASSSPQTNLAFF. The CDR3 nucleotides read TGTGCCAGCAGCTCCCCCCAGACAAATTTGGCTTTCTTT.

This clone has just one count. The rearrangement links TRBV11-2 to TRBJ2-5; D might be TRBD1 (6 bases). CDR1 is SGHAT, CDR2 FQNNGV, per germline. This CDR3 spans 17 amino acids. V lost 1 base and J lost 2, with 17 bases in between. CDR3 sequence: CASSLGGGPGRQETQYF. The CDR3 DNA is TGTGCCAGCAGCTTAGGAGGGGGACCGGGACGTCAAGAGACCCAGTACTTC.

Here the CDR3 DNA reads TGTGCCAGTAATCAGGAGGGCAGTTTAAGTTCACCCCTCCACTTT. Translated: CASNQEGSLSSPLHF. The chain combines TRBV19 with TRBJ1-6; the D is unclear. Trimming pared 7 bases from V and 9 bases from J, leaving 19 bases between. Germline V gives CDR1 LNHDA, CDR2 SQIVND (reference sequence). The CDR3 length is 15 residues.

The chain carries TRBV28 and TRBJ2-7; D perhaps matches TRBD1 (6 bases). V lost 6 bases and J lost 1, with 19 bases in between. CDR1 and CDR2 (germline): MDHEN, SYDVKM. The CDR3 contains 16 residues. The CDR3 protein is CASSTKGVGRSYEQYF. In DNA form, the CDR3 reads TGTGCCAGCAGCACTAAGGGGGTCGGCAGATCCTACGAGCAGTACTTC.